This TCR beta chain was identified in a study of blood T cells in healthy people across ages. Whole-study findings and limits: Age showed a roughly linear inverse relationship with TCR beta diversity per million T cells.

The CDR3 spans 13 residues. The V gene's germline CDR1 is DFQATT and CDR2 SNEGSKA (reference sequence). Trimming removed 6 bases at V and 4 bases at J, with 14 bases between. The study drew donors from healthy Caucasian individuals in Russia aged roughly 6 to 100. Details on this clonotype: Antigen: not known.

A J-beta primer mix and a sample-barcoded 5' primer were used in a second PCR of roughly 6 to 12 cycles. MiXCR, run by TCRdb on the 5' RACE reads, gives a single entry per CDR3 protein. The sample has roughly 1.5 million distinct CDR3 sequences, approximately 43% seen once; the top ten hold less than 5%. The sequence was obtained from a woman younger than 30 in good health. V gene TRBV20-1 combines with J gene TRBJ2-3; D perhaps matches TRBD2 (5 bases). Sequences were obtained from blood. The CDR3 DNA reads as TGCAGTGCCCCACCGCGGGCGGCAGATACGCAGTATTTT. This codes for CSAPPRAADTQYF.